This TCR beta chain derives from a study of control samples from healthy donors and cancer patients. This CDR3 contains 14 residues. With V trimmed by 5 bases and J by 12 bases, 6 bases remained unmatched. CDR1 is LNHDA, CDR2 SQIVND, per germline (reference sequence). The repertoire was sequenced with immunoSEQ multiplex PCR; TCRdb's copy has only in-frame clones and lacks some. The sample contains about 180,000 clones, around 87% of which appear only once. Sequenced material: blood. The V call is TRBV19, the J call TRBJ2-2; 13 bases line up with TRBD2. This TCR derives from a woman in her fifties or sixties in good health. CDR3 in DNA: TGTGCCAGTAGTGGGACTAGCGGGACGGGAAAGCTGTTTTTT. Protein sequence: CASSGTSGTGKLFF.